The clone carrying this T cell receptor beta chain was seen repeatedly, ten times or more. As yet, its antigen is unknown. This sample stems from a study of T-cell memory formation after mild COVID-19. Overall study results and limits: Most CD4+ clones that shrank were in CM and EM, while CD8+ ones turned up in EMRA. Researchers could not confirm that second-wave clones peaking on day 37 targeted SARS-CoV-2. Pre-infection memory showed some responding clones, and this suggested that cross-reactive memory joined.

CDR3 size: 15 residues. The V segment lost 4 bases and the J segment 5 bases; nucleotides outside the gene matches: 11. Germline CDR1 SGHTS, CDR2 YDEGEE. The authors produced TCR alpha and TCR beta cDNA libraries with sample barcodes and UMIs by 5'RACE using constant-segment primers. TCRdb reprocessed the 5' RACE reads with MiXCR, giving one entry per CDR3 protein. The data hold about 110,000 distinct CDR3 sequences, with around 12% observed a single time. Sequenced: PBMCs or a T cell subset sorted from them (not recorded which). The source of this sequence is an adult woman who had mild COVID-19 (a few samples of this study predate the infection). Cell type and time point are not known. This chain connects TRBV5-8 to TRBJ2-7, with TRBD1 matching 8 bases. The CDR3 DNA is TGTGCCAGCAGCCTTGGGGAGCAGGGGGCTAACGAGCAGTACTTC. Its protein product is CASSLGEQGANEQYF.